The 24 T cell receptor beta chains in this list originate from one sample, sequenced in a study of CD8 T cells in ankylosing spondylitis (dated by TCRdb to the late 2010s). The research as a whole found: A TCR beta motif of 7 or 8 highly homologous amino acid variants appeared characteristic of blood from ankylosing spondylitis patients.

These receptors have no identified antigens. The library was prepared using 5' RACE. The reads were generated on an Illumina HiSeq 2500. Using fastp trimming at Q25 and MiXCR clonotype assembly, TCRdb reanalyzed the public sequencing data and kept in-frame beta chains. When rows share a CDR3 protein, they turn into one entry using the most common DNA and genes. The sample contains 450,000 or so distinct CDR3 sequences, more than 25% of them found a single time. The ten largest clones take up over 0.8% of the sample. The sequenced sample was blood, either unsorted or a sorted T cell fraction (not recorded which). The receptors shown here come from a male donor with ankylosing spondylitis.

This clonotype showed up just a few times. This chain connects TRBV5-4 to TRBJ2-2, with a possible D match to TRBD2 (6 bases). The CDR3 runs 16 residues. Germline CDR1 SGHNT, CDR2 YYREEE (reference sequence). V lost 2 bases and J 1 base, leaving 12 bases between the germline ends. The CDR3 nucleotides read TGTGCCAGCAGCTTAGCTAGCGCAAAGAACACCGGGGAGCTGTTTTTT. Its translation is CASSLASAKNTGELFF.

The CDR3 loop is CASSLGQGLFSNQPQHF. DNA for the CDR3: TGTGCCAGCAGCTTGGGGCAGGGGCTTTTTAGCAATCAGCCCCAGCATTTT. The J gene is TRBJ1-5, the V gene TRBV5-6; D is possibly TRBD1 (6 bases). The germline CDR1 and CDR2 sequences are SGHDT and YYEEEE. The V and J ends lost 0 bases and 0 bases respectively, with 13 bases between them. The CDR3 is made up of 17 amino acids.

In this sample, this clonotype turned up a few times. The chain links TRBV20-1 to TRBJ2-3; D might be TRBD2 (5 bases). This CDR3 comprises 17 residues. From germline, CDR1 is DFQATT and CDR2 SNEGSKA (reference sequence). Trimming cost V 6 bases and J 2 bases, with 24 bases left between them. The CDR3 loop is CSALPRRSGLNTDTQYF. For the CDR3, the DNA is TGCAGTGCCCTCCCTAGGAGGAGCGGATTAAACACAGATACGCAGTATTTT.

The rearrangement uses TRBV25-1 and TRBJ1-1; no clear D. The germline V and J ends were trimmed by 5 bases and 10 bases, with 17 bases remaining between them. From germline, CDR1 is MGHDK and CDR2 SYGVNS. The CDR3 contains 13 residues. CDR3 region: CASSPAGLSGAFF. CDR3 sequence (DNA): TGTGCCAGCAGTCCAGCTGGCCTCAGCGGAGCTTTCTTT.

This chain uses TRBV5-1 with TRBJ1-6, with D possibly matching TRBD1 (5 bases). CDR1 is SGHRS and CDR2 is YFSETQ in the germline V gene. CDR3 size: 15 residues. Trimming took 0 bases from V and 4 from J, leaving 8 bases between them. The CDR3 is CASSLAEGYNSPLHF. The CDR3 nucleotides are TGCGCCAGCAGCTTGGCGGAGGGGTATAATTCACCCCTCCACTTT.

The chain carries TRBV7-8 and TRBJ2-1; 13 bases line up with TRBD2. Germline V lookup: CDR1 SGHVS, CDR2 FQNEAQ. The CDR3 has 17 amino acids. Trimming took 2 bases from V and 3 from J; bases not matched to a gene: 4. The CDR3 spells CASSLSTSGRGYNEQFF. The CDR3 nucleotides read TGTGCCAGCAGCTTATCAACTAGCGGGAGGGGCTACAATGAGCAGTTCTTC.

J is TRBJ2-1 and V is TRBV6-5; 7 nucleotides match TRBD2. V lost 2 bases, J lost 4 bases, and 2 bases stayed unmatched. Germline V lookup: CDR1 MNHEY, CDR2 SVGAGI. This CDR3 is 14 amino acids long. The CDR3 nucleotides read TGTGCCAGCAGTTACGCTAGCGGATACAATGAGCAGTTCTTC. This encodes CASSYASGYNEQFF.

The chain has TRBV3-1 and TRBJ2-1, with D possibly being TRBD1 or TRBD2 (5 bases each). Germline CDR1 and CDR2: LGHDT and YNNKEL (reference sequence). The CDR3 length is 15 residues. Deletions cut 1 base from V and 5 bases from J, with 12 bases between. The CDR3 sequence: CASSQGGSSNNEQFF. CDR3 DNA sequence: TGTGCCAGCAGCCAAGGGGGGTCTAGCAACAATGAGCAGTTCTTC.

This clonotype was observed at least ten times. Mismatch with germline at one junction end may stem from a read error. The CDR3 DNA reads as TGTGCCAGCAGCTTGGAGCTAGCGGGAAATGAGCAGTTCTTC. Residues: CASSLELAGNEQFF. The chain links TRBV5-1 to TRBJ2-1, with 9 bases fitting TRBD2. Germline V gene data show CDR1 as SGHRS and CDR2 as YFSETQ. This CDR3 contains 14 residues.

The genes are TRBV24-1 and TRBJ2-1, with 12 bases fitting TRBD2. The CDR3 runs to 16 residues. In germline, CDR1 is KGHDR, CDR2 SFDVKD. The junction had 9 bases not matched to a gene; V was cut back by 4 bases and J by 9 bases. DNA of the CDR3: TGTGCCACCAGTGAATTCGCTAGCGGGGGGGTTGCTGAGCAGTTCTTC. It specifies CATSEFASGGVAEQFF.

The table lists this clonotype with a few counts. V and J are TRBV15 and TRBJ1-2; D might be TRBD1 (5 bases). This CDR3 comprises 15 residues. The germline gives CDR1 LNHNV, CDR2 YYDKDF (reference sequence). V was clipped by 0 bases and J by 5 bases, with 13 bases between them. CDR3 bases: TGTGCCACCAGCAGAGAGGGACGGGCAGGTTATGGCTACACCTTC. It translates to CATSREGRAGYGYTF. The variable domain in full, completed from reference TRBV15 and TRBJ1-2, reads DAMVIQNPRYQVTQFGKPVTLSCSQTLNHNVMYWYQQKSSQAPKLLFHYYDKDFNNEADTPDNFQSRRPNTSFCFLDIRSPGLGDTAMYLCATSREGRAGYGYTFGSGTRLTVV.

This clonotype was counted a few times. The chain carries TRBV6-1 and TRBJ2-1; 7 bases align to TRBD1. From germline, CDR1 is MNHNS and CDR2 SASEGT. The CDR3 spans 15 residues. Trimming took 6 bases from V and 3 from J; bases not matched to a gene: 8. The DNA of the CDR3 is TGTGCCAGCAGCGCTCGGGACAGTTTCTACAATGAGCAGTTCTTC. Its protein product is CASSARDSFYNEQFF.

The chain employs TRBV3-1 and TRBJ2-2, with 9 positions matching TRBD1. V dropped 1 base and J dropped 13; count of bases not matched to a gene: 13. CDR3 length equals 16 residues. Per the germline V gene, CDR1 is LGHDT and CDR2 is YNNKEL (reference sequence). In DNA, the CDR3 is TGTGCCAGCAGCCAAGTCATCTCATCAAGGGGACAGGGGCTGTTTTTT. Translation: CASSQVISSRGQGLFF.

Remarks on this clonotype: A far larger clone differs by one base, so this is likely a read error. V gene TRBV5-1 combines with J gene TRBJ1-5; D unresolved. The CDR3 sequence is 13 residues long. V was cut by 0 bases and J by 4 bases, with 5 bases left in between. Germline CDR1 is SGHRS and CDR2 is YFSETQ. For the CDR3, the DNA is TGCGCCAGCAGCTTGGAATGGAATCAGCCCCAGCATTTT. Translating it yields CASSLEWNQPQHF. Together with reference TRBV5-1 and TRBJ1-5, the CDR3 gives the full variable domain: KAGVTQTPRYLIKTRGQQVTLSCSPISGHRSVSWYQQTPGQGLQFLFEYFSETQRNKGNFPGRFSGRQFSNSRSEMNVSTLELGDSALYLCASSLEWNQPQHFGDGTRLSIL.

The chain joins TRBV4-2 to TRBJ2-1; a possible D gene is TRBD2 (6 bases). The CDR3 runs 16 residues. Germline V CDR1 and CDR2: LGHNA, YNFKEQ. Trimming left V 1 base short and J 6 bases short, with 16 bases between. The CDR3 here is CASSQVTGTPFNEQFF. The CDR3 DNA follows: TGTGCCAGCAGCCAAGTAACCGGGACTCCGTTCAATGAGCAGTTCTTC.

The rearrangement uses TRBV5-1 and TRBJ2-5; 10 nucleotides line up with TRBD1. This CDR3 contains 15 residues. Germline values: CDR1 SGHRS, CDR2 YFSETQ. Losses at the gene ends were 4 bases for V and 3 bases for J; bases not matched to a gene: 6. As DNA, the CDR3 is TGCGCCAGCAGCGCATCCGGGACAGGGGAAGAGACCCAGTACTTC. Its translation: CASSASGTGEETQYF.

In this sample, this clonotype turned up a few times. The rearrangement joins TRBV6-1 to TRBJ2-1; perhaps TRBD2 as D (5 bases). CDR3 length equals 14 residues. V was trimmed by 2 bases and J by 3 bases, leaving 8 bases between them. Germline V gene lookup returns CDR1 MNHNS and CDR2 SASEGT. CDR3: CASSELTSYNEQFF. The CDR3 coding sequence is TGTGCCAGCAGTGAACTAACTAGCTACAATGAGCAGTTCTTC.

This clonotype was seen a handful of times. The V and J genes are TRBV7-2 and TRBJ1-1; no reliable D call. This CDR3 is built from 12 residues. V lost 4 bases, J lost 5 bases, and 8 bases lay in between. The V gene's germline CDR1 is SGHTA and CDR2 FQGNSA. CDR3 amino acids: CASSSGETEAFF. DNA for the CDR3: TGTGCCAGCAGCTCTGGTGAGACTGAAGCTTTCTTT.

This clonotype was observed a few times. The chain uses TRBV15 and TRBJ1-3; D is unresolved. V was shortened by 2 bases and J by 2 bases, with 7 bases between the two germline ends. The CDR3 length is 14 residues. Germline V lookup: CDR1 LNHNV, CDR2 YYDKDF (reference sequence). This CDR3 reads CATSRPSPGNTIYF. The DNA of the CDR3 is TGTGCCACCAGCAGACCTAGTCCTGGAAACACCATATATTTT.

The CDR3 spells CASSLMSGGETNTEAFF. CDR3 nucleotide sequence: TGTGCCAGCAGCTTAATGAGCGGGGGTGAGACGAACACTGAAGCTTTCTTT. The chain carries TRBV5-6 and TRBJ1-1; possible D gene TRBD1, 5 bases. The CDR3 is made up of 17 amino acids. Trimming pared 2 bases from V and 1 base from J, leaving 18 bases between. In germline, CDR1 is SGHDT, CDR2 YYEEEE. The complete variable domain, with remaining parts taken from reference TRBV5-6 and TRBJ1-1, reads DAGVTQSPTHLIKTRGQQVTLRCSPKSGHDTVSWYQQALGQGPQFIFQYYEEEERQRGNFPDRFSGHQFPNYSSELNVNALLLGDSALYLCASSLMSGGETNTEAFFGQGTRLTVV.

This clonotype occurred a few times. V and J are TRBV10-2 and TRBJ1-5, with D possibly being TRBD1 (6 bases). The V end lost 6 bases, the J end lost 4 bases, and 19 bases lay between the germline ends. Germline V lookup: CDR1 WSHSY, CDR2 SAAADI. CDR3 length equals 16 residues. The CDR3 region is CASSREGGAGNQPQHF. For the CDR3, the DNA is TGCGCCAGCAGCCGAGAGGGGGGCGCAGGGAATCAGCCCCAGCATTTT.

Only a few counts were recorded for this clonotype. As DNA, the CDR3 is TGTGCCAGCAGCTTAGGTCCAGTCGCAACTAATGAAAAACTGTTTTTT. It yields the protein CASSLGPVATNEKLFF. The V call is TRBV7-2, the J call TRBJ1-4; D gene ambiguous. Germline CDR1 and CDR2: SGHTA and FQGNSA. The V gene lost 1 base and the J gene lost 0 bases, with 9 bases spanning the gap. This CDR3 is 16 amino acids long.

This sequence joins TRBV7-2 and TRBJ1-5; D not resolved. Trimming shortened V by 5 bases and J by 3 bases, and 8 bases separated the two germline ends. This CDR3 spans 13 amino acids. Germline CDR1 SGHTA, CDR2 FQGNSA. The CDR3 region is CASSRRLNQPQHF. For the CDR3, the DNA is TGTGCCAGCAGCCGAAGGCTCAATCAGCCCCAGCATTTT.

This clonotype was seen a handful of times. The chain couples TRBV9 to TRBJ1-1; D possibly corresponds to TRBD1 (6 bases). This CDR3 region has 14 residues. The V end lost 0 bases, the J end lost 3 bases, and 9 bases lay between the germline ends. The germline gives CDR1 SGDLS, CDR2 YYNGEE. DNA for the CDR3: TGTGCCAGCAGCGTAGTTGGGGGCTACACTGAAGCTTTCTTT. Protein sequence: CASSVVGGYTEAFF.